A selection of T cell receptor beta chains follows, all from one sample in a study of CD8 T cells in ankylosing spondylitis. TCRdb fed the 5' RACE reads into MiXCR, producing one record per CDR3 protein. This table has a few hundred thousand distinct CDR3 sequences, roughly an eighth appearing once. The specimen sequenced was blood, either unsorted or a sorted T cell fraction (not recorded which). The receptors were gathered from a male donor with ankylosing spondylitis. Each CDR3 is given with its conserved first and last residue. The D gene is left open where the match is weak. A clone size is listed for some rows: how often the clone was seen (once, few, many), or a class if it is expanded.

v_gene	abundance	j_gene	d_gene	CDR3nt	CDR3aa
TRBV27	.	TRBJ1-4	TRBD1	TGTGCCAGCAGTTTCACAGGGGAGGGCGAAAAACTGTTTTTT	CASSFTGEGEKLFF
TRBV7-9	.	TRBJ1-4	.	TGTGCCAGCAGCGTCGCAGGATGGGAAAAACTGTTTTTT	CASSVAGWEKLFF
TRBV20-1	.	TRBJ2-5	.	TGCAGTGCTAGTAGGGTGACCCGGGAGACCCAGTACTTC	CSASRVTRETQYF
TRBV6-5	.	TRBJ2-3	.	TGTGCCAGCAGTTACAACCCCACCACAGATACGCAGTATTTT	CASSYNPTTDTQYF
TRBV20-1	few	TRBJ2-1	.	TGCAGTGCTAGTCAGCGGATGGGCAGGGAGCAGTTCTTC	CSASQRMGREQFF
TRBV2	few	TRBJ2-7	TRBD2	TGTGCCAGCAGGTTGGGACTAGCGGGAGGATACGAGCAGTACTTC	CASRLGLAGGYEQYF
TRBV7-9	many	TRBJ1-5	.	TGTGCCAGCAGCTGGGACAATTCGCCCCAGCATTTT	CASSWDNSPQHF
TRBV6-1	.	TRBJ1-3	.	TGTGCCAGCAGTGCTAGAGACGGAACCTTCTCTGGAAACACCATATATTTT	CASSARDGTFSGNTIYF
TRBV7-8	.	TRBJ1-6	TRBD1	TGTGCCAGCAGCGTTGACAGGGGGTTCTATAATTCACCCCTCCACTTT	CASSVDRGFYNSPLHF
TRBV6-4	many	TRBJ1-1	TRBD1	TGTGCCAGCAGTGACGCAGACAGGGTATACATAGAAGCTTTCTTT	CASSDADRVYIEAFF
TRBV5-1	.	TRBJ2-5	.	TGCGCCAGCAGCTTGTCGGGAAGGGCCGCGGAGACCCAGTACTTC	CASSLSGRAAETQYF
TRBV10-2	few	TRBJ2-2	.	TGCGCCAGCAGTGTGGTGGGAGTATTTAGCGGGGAGCTGTTTTTT	CASSVVGVFSGELFF
TRBV3-1	.	TRBJ1-2	.	TGTGCCAGCAGCCAAGTAGCGGCCCAGATGGATGGCTACACCTTC	CASSQVAAQMDGYTF
TRBV10-3	many	TRBJ2-7	.	TGTGCCATCAGTGAGGCCAAGTACTACGAGCAGTACTTC	CAISEAKYYEQYF
TRBV11-1	few	TRBJ2-1	TRBD2	TGTGCCAGCAGCTTAGGTCCTAGCGGGAGAAGCTCCTACAATGAGCAGTTCTTC	CASSLGPSGRSSYNEQFF
TRBV13	few	TRBJ2-2	.	TGTGCCAGCAGCTTAAGGGGGGCAAACACCGGGGAGCTGTTTTTT	CASSLRGANTGELFF
TRBV20-1	.	TRBJ2-3	TRBD2	TGCAGTGCTAGTCTGCGGGAGGGTAGCACAGATACGCAGTATTTT	CSASLREGSTDTQYF
TRBV12-3/TRBV12-4	many	TRBJ2-1	TRBD2	TGTGCCAGCAGTTCTCCGGGGGGCTCCTACAATGAGCAGTTCTTC	CASSSPGGSYNEQFF
TRBV9	few	TRBJ2-1	TRBD2	TGTGCCAGCAGCGTAGGGACTAGCGGGAGAGAAGAGCAGTTCTTC	CASSVGTSGREEQFF
TRBV5-1	many	TRBJ2-5	TRBD1	TGCGCCAGCAGGAGACAGGGGGCCGAGGAGACCCAGTACTTC	CASRRQGAEETQYF
TRBV19	.	TRBJ2-7	.	TGTGCCAGTAGTATACAAACCCAGGGGCCCTACGAGCAGTACTTC	CASSIQTQGPYEQYF
TRBV5-1	few	TRBJ2-1	.	TGCGCCAGCAGCTTGAGAGACCGCGAGCAGTTCTTC	CASSLRDREQFF
TRBV7-2	.	TRBJ2-1	TRBD1	TGTGCCAGCAGCCGGCGGGACAGGGTTCTCAATGAGCAGTTCTTC	CASSRRDRVLNEQFF
TRBV5-1	many	TRBJ2-1	.	TGCGCCAGCAGCTTGGGTACTGGGAGCTCCTACAATGAGCAGTTCTTC	CASSLGTGSSYNEQFF
TRBV14	many	TRBJ1-2	.	TGTGCCAGCAGCCAAGATAAAGGGGGTGGCTACACCTTC	CASSQDKGGGYTF
TRBV20-1	.	TRBJ1-1	TRBD1	TGCAGTGCTAGGAAAACAGGGGGCTTCACTGAAGCTTTCTTT	CSARKTGGFTEAFF
TRBV5-1	.	TRBJ1-5	TRBD1	TGCGCCAGCAGCTGGACAGGGGAAGGACAGCCCCAGCATTTT	CASSWTGEGQPQHF
TRBV6-1	few	TRBJ2-1	TRBD2	TGTGCCAGCAGTGAAGTCTCGGCGGGAGAAGGGGATGAGCAGTTCTTC	CASSEVSAGEGDEQFF
TRBV20-1	few	TRBJ2-1	.	TGCAGTGCTAGAGCCCCCTGGGGTTCCTACAATGAGCAGTTCTTC	CSARAPWGSYNEQFF
TRBV7-9	.	TRBJ1-4	.	TGTGCCAGCACCTACGGGACCGTGGGTGAAAAACTGTTTTTT	CASTYGTVGEKLFF
TRBV10-2	many	TRBJ2-5	.	TGCGCCAGCAGTGAGCAGACCAAGGGCAACCCCTACTTC	CASSEQTKGNPYF
TRBV7-8	.	TRBJ1-4	.	TGTGCCAGCAGCTTAGTCAGGGGAAGCATTGCAACTAATGAAAAACTGTTTTTT	CASSLVRGSIATNEKLFF
TRBV18	.	TRBJ1-6	.	TGTGCCAGCTCACCAGGGGGCACTGATTCACCCCTCCACTTT	CASSPGGTDSPLHF